This T cell receptor beta chain was captured in a study of shared clonotypes between healthy human individuals. An even split of each subset's genomic DNA across several immunoSEQ plates was performed. Data came from immunoSEQ multiplex PCR; TCRdb stores just in-frame clones and leaves some out. The sample gives 230,000 or so clones, over 60% of which show up once; roughly 10% is in the top ten. This clone was recorded a few times. The length of the CDR3 is 16 residues. V was cut by 3 bases and J by 0 bases, with 12 bases left in between. The V gene's germline CDR1 is LNHDA and CDR2 SQIVND (reference sequence).

The genes are TRBV19 and TRBJ1-5, with D perhaps matching TRBD1 (5 bases). Specimen: memory CD4+ T cells sorted from blood. As for subset: CD45RA-negative fraction. The TCR was taken from a young man in good health. The CDR3 sequence: CASSMSGGVSNQPQHF. CDR3 sequence (DNA): TGTGCCAGTAGTATGAGTGGAGGGGTTAGCAATCAGCCCCAGCATTTT.